A selection of T cell receptor beta chains follows, all from one sample in a study of T cell changes during pregnancy in multiple sclerosis. Clones were read by immunoSEQ multiplex PCR, and TCRdb kept only the in-frame ones, dropping some. The table lists tens of thousands of clones, less than 90% of them singletons, with under 1.4% in the top ten. The specimen comprised CD4+ T cells from peripheral blood mononuclear cells, sampled in the first trimester of pregnancy. The source is a female donor in good health, enrolled as a control in a pregnancy study. Both conserved end residues are part of each CDR3. The D gene is left open where the match is weak. Not all rows give a size; the values are once, few, many and, for expanded clones, a class.

size: .
V: TRBV5-1
length: 18
D: TRBD2
J: TRBJ2-1
CDR3: CASSLTDLAGGTYNEQFF
DNA: TGCGCCAGCAGCTTGACCGATTTAGCGGGAGGTACCTACAATGAGCAGTTCTTC

size: .
V: TRBV6-1
length: 17
D: .
J: TRBJ1-1
CDR3: CASSEARWGQVNTEAFF
DNA: TGTGCCAGCAGTGAAGCGAGGTGGGGACAAGTGAACACTGAAGCTTTCTTT

size: .
V: TRBV10-1
length: 10
D: .
J: TRBJ2-1
CDR3: CASSEREQFF
DNA: TGCGCCAGCAGTGAGCGGGAGCAGTTCTTC

size: .
V: TRBV19
length: 16
D: TRBD1
J: TRBJ1-5
CDR3: CASSEGAAYSNQPQHF
DNA: TGTGCCAGTAGTGAGGGGGCTGCCTATAGCAATCAGCCCCAGCATTTT

size: .
V: TRBV5-1
length: 16
D: TRBD2
J: TRBJ2-1
CDR3: CASRRTSGSSYNEQFF
DNA: TGCGCCAGCCGCCGGACTAGCGGGAGTTCATACAATGAGCAGTTCTTC

size: .
V: TRBV5-1
length: 13
D: TRBD1
J: TRBJ1-2
CDR3: CASSPGTGDGYTF
DNA: TGCGCCAGCAGCCCCGGGACAGGGGACGGCTACACCTTC

size: .
V: TRBV7-2
length: 16
D: .
J: TRBJ1-5
CDR3: CASSLTGRTSGLPQHF
DNA: TGTGCCAGCAGCCTTACTGGGAGGACCTCAGGGTTACCCCAGCATTTT

size: .
V: TRBV27
length: 12
D: TRBD1
J: TRBJ1-2
CDR3: CASSHRGDGYTF
DNA: TGTGCCAGCAGTCACAGGGGGGATGGCTACACCTTC

size: .
V: TRBV28
length: 16
D: .
J: TRBJ2-3
CDR3: CASSNSQRVGTDTQYF
DNA: TGTGCCAGCAGTAATTCACAGCGGGTCGGCACAGATACGCAGTATTTT

size: .
V: TRBV11-2
length: 16
D: TRBD2
J: TRBJ2-1
CDR3: CASSFQLPSGHNEQFF
DNA: TGTGCCAGCAGCTTTCAGTTGCCTAGCGGCCACAATGAGCAGTTCTTC

size: once
V: TRBV7-2
length: 13
D: .
J: TRBJ1-1
CDR3: CASSSIGGTEAFF
DNA: TGTGCCAGCAGCTCAATAGGGGGCACTGAAGCTTTCTTT

size: .
V: TRBV7-9
length: 16
D: TRBD2
J: TRBJ2-7
CDR3: CASSRFLAGDLYEQYF
DNA: TGTGCCAGCAGCCGGTTCCTAGCGGGGGACCTCTACGAGCAGTACTTC

size: .
V: TRBV2
length: 14
D: TRBD2
J: TRBJ2-3
CDR3: CASRSGGYTDTQYF
DNA: TGTGCCAGCAGAAGCGGGGGGTACACAGATACGCAGTATTTT

size: .
V: TRBV2
length: 16
D: TRBD2
J: TRBJ2-3
CDR3: CASTVGLAGGTDTQYF
DNA: TGTGCCAGCACCGTAGGACTAGCGGGGGGCACAGATACGCAGTATTTT

size: .
V: TRBV4-2
length: 18
D: TRBD2
J: TRBJ2-5
CDR3: CASSLSTGLAGGAKTQYF
DNA: TGTGCCAGCAGCCTATCCACTGGACTAGCGGGGGGCGCGAAGACCCAGTACTTC

size: .
V: TRBV6-1
length: 15
D: .
J: TRBJ1-5
CDR3: CASSEGGLVNQPQHF
DNA: TGTGCCAGCAGTGAAGGGGGCCTGGTCAATCAGCCCCAGCATTTT

size: once
V: TRBV6-6
length: 15
D: TRBD1
J: TRBJ2-7
CDR3: CASMDRGLSSYEQYF
DNA: TGTGCCAGCATGGACAGGGGGCTCAGCTCCTACGAGCAGTACTTC

size: .
V: TRBV6-4
length: 13
D: .
J: TRBJ2-5
CDR3: CASSVTPGETQYF
DNA: TGTGCCAGCAGTGTCACTCCCGGAGAGACCCAGTACTTC

size: .
V: TRBV5-1
length: 14
D: .
J: TRBJ2-7
CDR3: CASSSTPTQYEQYF
DNA: TGCGCCAGCAGCTCCACACCGACTCAGTACGAGCAGTACTTC

size: once
V: TRBV2
length: 13
D: .
J: TRBJ2-1
CDR3: CASSDPRGNEQFF
DNA: TGTGCCAGCAGTGACCCGCGAGGGAATGAGCAGTTCTTC

size: .
V: TRBV20-1
length: 11
D: .
J: TRBJ2-3
CDR3: CSAHRGDTQYF
DNA: TGCAGTGCTCATCGGGGGGATACGCAGTATTTT

size: .
V: TRBV5-1
length: 14
D: TRBD1
J: TRBJ2-7
CDR3: CASSFRDRDTEQYF
DNA: TGCGCCAGCAGCTTCCGGGACAGGGACACCGAGCAGTACTTC